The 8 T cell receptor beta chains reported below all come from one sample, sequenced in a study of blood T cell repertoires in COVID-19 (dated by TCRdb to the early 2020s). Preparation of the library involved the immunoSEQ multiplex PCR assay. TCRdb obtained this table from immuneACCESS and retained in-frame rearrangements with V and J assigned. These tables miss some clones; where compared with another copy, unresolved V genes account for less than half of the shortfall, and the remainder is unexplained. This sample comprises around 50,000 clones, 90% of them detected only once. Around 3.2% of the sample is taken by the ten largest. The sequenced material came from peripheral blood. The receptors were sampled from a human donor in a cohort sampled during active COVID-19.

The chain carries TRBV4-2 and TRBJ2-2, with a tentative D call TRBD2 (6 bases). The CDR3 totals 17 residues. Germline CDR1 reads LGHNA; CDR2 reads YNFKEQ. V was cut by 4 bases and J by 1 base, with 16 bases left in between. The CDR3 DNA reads TGTGCCAGCAGCCCAGCCCCGGGGGAGGTGAACACCGGGGAGCTGTTTTTT. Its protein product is CASSPAPGEVNTGELFF.

CDR3 DNA sequence: TGTGCCAGCGTTGTGCGGGAGACCCAGTACTTC. Its translation is CASVVRETQYF. The chain uses TRBV6-5 and TRBJ2-5; D ambiguous. V was trimmed by 8 bases and J by 5 bases, leaving 9 bases between them. Germline CDR1 is MNHEY and CDR2 is SVGAGI. CDR3 length: 11 residues.

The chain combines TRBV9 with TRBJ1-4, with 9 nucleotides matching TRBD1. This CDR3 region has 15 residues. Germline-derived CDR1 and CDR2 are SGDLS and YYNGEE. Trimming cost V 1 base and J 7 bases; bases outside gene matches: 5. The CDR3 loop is CASSVTGTGFEKLFF. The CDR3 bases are TGTGCCAGCAGCGTAACCGGGACAGGGTTTGAAAAACTGTTTTTT.

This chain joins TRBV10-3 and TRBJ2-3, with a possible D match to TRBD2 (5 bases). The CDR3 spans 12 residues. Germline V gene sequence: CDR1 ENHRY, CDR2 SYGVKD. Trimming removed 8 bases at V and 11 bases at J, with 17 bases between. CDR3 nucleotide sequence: TGTGCCATCGTGTCGGGCGGGCCTGGGCAGTATTTT. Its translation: CAIVSGGPGQYF.

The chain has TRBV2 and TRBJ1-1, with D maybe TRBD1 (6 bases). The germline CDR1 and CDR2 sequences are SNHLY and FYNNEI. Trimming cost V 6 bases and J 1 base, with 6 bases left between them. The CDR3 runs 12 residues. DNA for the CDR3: TGTGCCAGCAGACAGGGGAACACTGAAGCTTTCTTT. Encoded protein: CASRQGNTEAFF.

The CDR3 coding sequence is TGTGCCAGCAGACAACCTGCAGGGAACGAGCAGTACTTC. It translates to CASRQPAGNEQYF. The genes are TRBV28 and TRBJ2-7, with D perhaps matching TRBD1 (5 bases). V was trimmed by 6 bases and J by 5 bases, leaving 14 bases between them. This CDR3 region has 13 residues. CDR1 and CDR2 (germline): MDHEN, SYDVKM.

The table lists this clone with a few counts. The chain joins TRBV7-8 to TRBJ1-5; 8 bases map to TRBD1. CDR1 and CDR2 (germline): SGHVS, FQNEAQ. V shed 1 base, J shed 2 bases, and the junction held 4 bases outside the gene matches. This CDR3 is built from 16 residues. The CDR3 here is CASSLGQGAGNQPQHF. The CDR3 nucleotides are TGTGCCAGCAGCTTAGGGCAGGGGGCCGGCAATCAGCCCCAGCATTTT.

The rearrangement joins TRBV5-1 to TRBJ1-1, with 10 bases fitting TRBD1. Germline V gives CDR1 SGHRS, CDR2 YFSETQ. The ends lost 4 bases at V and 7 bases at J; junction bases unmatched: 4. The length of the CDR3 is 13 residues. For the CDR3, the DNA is TGCGCCAGCAGCAGACAGGGGGCCAGTGAAGCTTTCTTT. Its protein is CASSRQGASEAFF.